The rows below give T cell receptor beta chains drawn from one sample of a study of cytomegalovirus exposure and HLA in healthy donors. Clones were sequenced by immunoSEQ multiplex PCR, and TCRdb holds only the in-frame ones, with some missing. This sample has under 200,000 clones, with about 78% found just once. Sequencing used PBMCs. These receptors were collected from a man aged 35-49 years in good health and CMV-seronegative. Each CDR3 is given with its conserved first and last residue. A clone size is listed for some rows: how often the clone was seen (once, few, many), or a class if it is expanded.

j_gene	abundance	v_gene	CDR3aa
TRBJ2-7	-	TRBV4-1	CASSPIEGTGDYEQYF
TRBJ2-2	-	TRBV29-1	CSVERQGTGELFF
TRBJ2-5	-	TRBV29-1	CSVRLAGVRETQYF
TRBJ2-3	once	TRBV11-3	CASNRDGADTQYF
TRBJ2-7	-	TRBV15	CTTSRDSTTGGYEQYF
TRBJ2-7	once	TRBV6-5	CATALAGISYEQYF
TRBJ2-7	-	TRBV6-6	CASSFPLSPLGEQYF
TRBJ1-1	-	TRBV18	CASSPPGLVGNTEAFF
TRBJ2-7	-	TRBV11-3	CASSLGTSGSNHEQYF
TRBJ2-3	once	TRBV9	CASSATSGRDTQYF
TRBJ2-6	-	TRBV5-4	CASSLEGAWGSGANVLTF
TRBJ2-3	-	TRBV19	CASSMTSGTDTQYF
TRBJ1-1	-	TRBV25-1	CASSEPSMNTEAFF
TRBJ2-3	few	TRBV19	CASSITSSDTQYF
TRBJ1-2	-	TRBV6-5	CASRFRDRDNYGYTF
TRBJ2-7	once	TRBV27	CASSFPGEREQYF
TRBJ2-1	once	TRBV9	CASSVAGTSGGASVIF
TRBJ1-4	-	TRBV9	CASSAWTGRANEKLFF
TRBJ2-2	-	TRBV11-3	CASTKRGSPGELFF
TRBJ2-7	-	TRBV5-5	CASSLTSGVTYEQYF
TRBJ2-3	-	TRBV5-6	CASSPRTSGATDTQYF
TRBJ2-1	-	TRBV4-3	CASSQEEAPYNEQFF
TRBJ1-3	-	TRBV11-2	CASSLDRAHSGNTIYF
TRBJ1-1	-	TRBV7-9	CASSTTANTEAFF
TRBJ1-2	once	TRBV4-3	CASSQDGSHGRGSYGYTF
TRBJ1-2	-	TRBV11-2	CASSLDQGSNYGYTF
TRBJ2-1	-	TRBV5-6	CASSFRTGVPSYNEQFF
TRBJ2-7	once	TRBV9	CASSPGTGNYEQYF
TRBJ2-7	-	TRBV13	CASSLGDSSLEQYF
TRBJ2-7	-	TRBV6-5	CASRTGQGVMYF
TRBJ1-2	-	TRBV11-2	CASSPTPAGDYGYTF
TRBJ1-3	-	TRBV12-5	CASDISGNTIYF
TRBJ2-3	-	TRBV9	CASSVEWGLSTDTQYF
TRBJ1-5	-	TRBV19	CASIQVGQPQHF
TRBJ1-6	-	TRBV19	CASSIATHGTATNSPLHF
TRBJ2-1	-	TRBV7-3	CASSIGGGRGDEQFF
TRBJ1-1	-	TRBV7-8	CASSQGGAAGTEAFF
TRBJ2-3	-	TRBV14	CASSPQTGRTDTQYF
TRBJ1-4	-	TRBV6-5	CASSQGRAKLFF
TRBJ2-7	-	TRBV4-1	CASSQFVQGLVRLFF
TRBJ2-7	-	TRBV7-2	CASSLGLAPYEQYF
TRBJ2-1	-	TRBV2	CASSDLSGTSYNEQFF